The clone carrying this T cell receptor (beta chain) was found many times. The antigen is undetermined. The record originates from a study of CD8 T cells in ankylosing spondylitis. The CDR3 has 13 residues. V lost 7 bases to trimming and J lost 5 bases, with 12 bases between them. Germline CDR1 is MNHNS and CDR2 is SASEGT. Study observations and caveats: Enrichment of disease-linked clones was reportedly significant in matched ankylosing spondylitis synovial fluid. A motif in TCR beta, a set of roughly 8 highly homologous variants, appeared characteristic of ankylosing spondylitis blood.

TCRdb re-analysed the 5' RACE reads in MiXCR, keeping a single row per CDR3 protein. The table shows around 770,000 distinct CDR3 sequences, with 12% occurring only once. The sequencing input was blood, either unsorted or a sorted T cell fraction (not recorded which). The TCR originated in a male donor with ankylosing spondylitis. The chain couples TRBV6-1 to TRBJ1-5, with D hard to call. The CDR3 DNA is TGTGCCAGCAAGGGCAGCACTTATCAGCCCCAGCATTTT. This encodes CASKGSTYQPQHF.